The 13 T cell receptor beta chains below were found in one sample sequenced in a study of graft-versus-host responses after intestinal transplantation. The assay was immunoSEQ multiplex PCR, and TCRdb's table has in-frame clones only and misses some. This sample has 5,000 or so clones, with over 55% found just once. The authors processed graft tissue to release intraepithelial and lamina propria lymphocytes. The specimen was ileum tissue, collected about 250 days after intestinal transplant. These receptors were collected from a human patient who received an intestinal transplant, so some T cells may come from the graft donor.

Only one count was recorded for this clone. V is TRBV6-1 and J is TRBJ2-3; 16 bases agree with TRBD2. The CDR3 is 16 amino acids. In germline, CDR1 is MNHNS, CDR2 SASEGT. Trimming at V came to 3 bases and at J to 4 bases, leaving 1 base not matched to a gene. Here the CDR3 reads CASSEGTSGRADTQYF. In nucleotides, the CDR3 is TGTGCCAGCAGTGAGGGGACTAGCGGGAGGGCAGATACGCAGTATTTT.

The chain links TRBV4-2 to TRBJ2-1; perhaps TRBD2 as D (6 bases). V shed 3 bases and J shed 0 bases, with 15 bases lying between them. In germline, CDR1 is LGHNA, CDR2 YNFKEQ. This CDR3 is built from 17 residues. CDR3 residues: CASSQDQRASSYNEQFF. DNA for the CDR3: TGTGCCAGCAGCCAGGACCAGCGGGCCAGCTCCTACAATGAGCAGTTCTTC.

The chain has TRBV13 and TRBJ1-1; 7 bases are shared with TRBD1. CDR3 length: 12 residues. The V and J ends lost 6 bases and 6 bases, in that order; junction bases with no gene match: 4. Germline CDR1 reads PRHDT; CDR2 reads FYEKMQ (reference sequence). This CDR3 is CASRAGGAEAFF. The CDR3 nucleotides are TGTGCCAGCAGGGCAGGGGGAGCTGAAGCTTTCTTT.

The chain has TRBV6-6 and TRBJ2-3; 10 bases are shared with TRBD1. The CDR3 is 15 amino acids. Germline-derived CDR1 and CDR2 are MNHNY and SVGAGI (reference sequence). Trimming took 2 bases from V and 4 from J; bases not matched to a gene: 3. The CDR3 sequence: CASSYGTGEADTQYF. For the CDR3, the DNA is TGTGCCAGCAGTTACGGGACAGGGGAGGCAGATACGCAGTATTTT.

This clone was found a few times. This chain uses TRBV28 with TRBJ1-6; D is perhaps TRBD1 (6 bases). Trimming shortened V by 3 bases and J by 5 bases, and 8 bases separated the two germline ends. From germline, CDR1 is MDHEN and CDR2 SYDVKM. The length of the CDR3 is 14 residues. DNA for the CDR3: TGTGCCAGCAGTTTGGCAGGGGATAATTCACCCCTCCACTTT. Amino acids: CASSLAGDNSPLHF.

The V call is TRBV19, the J call TRBJ2-7, with D possibly TRBD2 on 5 matching bases. The CDR3 has 13 amino acids. V dropped 3 bases and J dropped 3 bases, with 9 bases sitting between them. Germline lookup yields CDR1 LNHDA and CDR2 SQIVND (reference sequence). CDR3 bases: TGTGCCAGTAGTATTTTCGGGGACTACGAGCAGTACTTC. Translation: CASSIFGDYEQYF.

The chain uses TRBV7-2 and TRBJ2-4; tentatively, D is TRBD1 (6 bases). Trimming cost V 1 base and J 8 bases, with 12 bases left between them. The CDR3 covers 14 residues. Germline values: CDR1 SGHTA, CDR2 FQGNSA. The DNA for the CDR3 is TGTGCCAGCAGCTTAGTTACAGGGTCGGACATTCAGTACTTC. Protein sequence: CASSLVTGSDIQYF. The variable domain in full, with the rest retrieved from reference TRBV7-2 and TRBJ2-4, is GAGVSQSPSNKVTEKGKDVELRCDPISGHTALYWYRQSLGQGLEFLIYFQGNSAPDKSGLPSDRFSAERTGGSVSTLTIQRTQQEDSAVYLCASSLVTGSDIQYFGAGTRLSVL.

This sequence joins TRBV6-1 and TRBJ2-3; 10 nucleotides match TRBD2. This CDR3 has 15 residues. Looked up from germline, CDR1 is MNHNS and CDR2 is SASEGT. Unmatched junction bases numbered 2, after V lost 4 bases and J lost 1 base. This CDR3 reads CASSVLAGGTDTQYF. The CDR3 DNA sequence: TGTGCCAGCAGTGTTCTAGCGGGGGGCACAGATACGCAGTATTTT.

V usage is TRBV27 and J usage is TRBJ2-7; 11 bases are a match to TRBD2. In germline, CDR1 is MNHEY, CDR2 SMNVEV (reference sequence). The ends lost 2 bases at V and 2 bases at J; junction bases unmatched: 2. The CDR3 spans 15 residues. The CDR3 region is CASSLSSGGAYEQYF. CDR3 DNA: TGTGCCAGCAGTTTAAGTAGCGGGGGGGCCTACGAGCAGTACTTC.

V is TRBV27 and J is TRBJ2-1; the D gene is possibly TRBD1 (7 bases). Between the trimmed V and J ends, which lost 3 bases and 0 bases, there was a span of 12 bases. CDR3 length: 16 amino acids. The germline V gene has CDR1 MNHEY and CDR2 SMNVEV (reference sequence). The CDR3 loop is CASSFYRGGSYNEQFF. The CDR3 region has the DNA TGTGCCAGCAGTTTCTACAGGGGAGGCTCCTACAATGAGCAGTTCTTC.

This clone was recorded a few times. This chain uses TRBV11-2 with TRBJ2-5; 11 bases align to TRBD2. The CDR3 is made up of 19 amino acids. Trimming at V came to 2 bases and at J to 3 bases, leaving 14 bases not matched to a gene. CDR1 and CDR2 (germline): SGHAT, FQNNGV. The CDR3 region has the DNA TGTGCCAGCAGCTTAAGAAAGTTTTGGGCTAGCGGGAGGAAAGAGACCCAGTACTTC. This gives the protein CASSLRKFWASGRKETQYF.

DNA for the CDR3: TGTGCCTCAGCTGGGACTTCAAACACCGGGGAGCTGTTTTTT. It codes for CASAGTSNTGELFF. The V call is TRBV30, the J call TRBJ2-2, with a possible D match to TRBD2 (6 bases). In germline, CDR1 is GTSNPN, CDR2 SVGIG (reference sequence). V was shortened by 7 bases and J by 2 bases, with 14 bases between the two germline ends. The CDR3 sequence is 14 residues long.

The chain joins TRBV29-1 to TRBJ2-7, with 7 bases fitting TRBD1. Trimming removed 6 bases from V and 2 bases from J; junction bases left unmatched: 4. CDR1 SQVTM and CDR2 ANQGSEA come from the germline V gene. The CDR3 covers 12 residues. The CDR3 here is CSVMDRTYEQYF. The CDR3 DNA sequence: TGCAGCGTGATGGACAGGACCTACGAGCAGTACTTC.